One sample yielded the 17 T cell receptor beta chains listed below, sequenced in a study of brain T cells in children with intractable seizures. Stated time point: blood from clinic visit 5 months post-surgery; TSC patient then seizure free. Sequencing was performed with immunoSEQ multiplex PCR; in TCRdb, only in-frame clones are kept and a portion is missing. The sample yields about 320,000 clones, over 90% seen once. Source: peripheral blood, taken roughly 5 months after surgery. The receptors shown here come from a boy under two years old with tuberous sclerosis and intractable seizures.

This chain uses TRBV6-9 with TRBJ2-7, with 12 bases that match TRBD2. Trimming cost V 9 bases and J 0 bases; bases outside gene matches: 3. CDR1 and CDR2 from the germline V gene are MNHGY and SVAAGI. CDR3 size: 14 residues. CDR3 region: CASSSGGDSYEQYF. The DNA for the CDR3 is TGTGCCAGTTCTAGCGGGGGGGACTCCTACGAGCAGTACTTC.

CDR3 amino acids: CASSEFASGQYF. Here the CDR3 DNA reads TGTGCCAGCAGTGAATTCGCATCGGGGCAGTACTTC. The V call is TRBV25-1, the J call TRBJ2-7; the D is unclear. Between the trimmed V and J ends, which lost 1 base and 9 bases, there was a span of 10 bases. Germline V lookup: CDR1 MGHDK, CDR2 SYGVNS. This CDR3 has 12 residues.

In this sample, this clone turned up once. This sequence joins TRBV7-3 and TRBJ2-3; D perhaps matches TRBD2 (5 bases). This CDR3 has 16 amino acids. V dropped 2 bases and J dropped 1 base, with 13 bases sitting between them. Germline values: CDR1 SGHTA, CDR2 FQGTGA. DNA for the CDR3: TGTGCCAGCAGCTTAGCACCCACGGAGGGCACAGATACGCAGTATTTT. Its translation: CASSLAPTEGTDTQYF.

V usage is TRBV9 and J usage is TRBJ2-5; 9 bases line up with TRBD2. After removal of 0 bases from V and 2 bases from J, the junction contained 2 bases not matched to a gene. Per germline, CDR1 SGDLS and CDR2 YYNGEE. CDR3 length: 15 residues. In DNA form, the CDR3 reads TGTGCCAGCAGCGTAGGGCGGGGGGGGCAAGAGACCCAGTACTTC. Translating it yields CASSVGRGGQETQYF.

CDR3 sequence reads: CASSGSWTVYGYTF. CDR3 DNA: TGTGCCAGCAGCGGGTCCTGGACAGTATATGGCTACACCTTC. The V gene is TRBV5-4, the J gene TRBJ1-2, with a tentative D call TRBD1 (6 bases). This CDR3 region has 14 residues. Per the germline V gene, CDR1 is SGHNT and CDR2 is YYREEE (reference sequence). Trimming took 4 bases from V and 5 from J, leaving 15 bases between them.

The V gene is TRBV3-1 (or the pseudogene TRBV3-2), the J gene TRBJ1-1; unclear D gene. Trimming took 1 base from V and 1 from J, leaving 10 bases between them. CDR3 size: 15 residues. Per the germline V gene, CDR1 is LGHDT and CDR2 is YNNKEL (reference sequence). CDR3: CASSQVPAANTEAFF. CDR3 DNA sequence: TGTGCCAGCAGCCAAGTGCCGGCGGCGAACACTGAAGCTTTCTTT.

This clone was seen once. This chain connects TRBV28 to TRBJ2-7; possibly TRBD1 for D (6 bases). CDR1 MDHEN and CDR2 SYDVKM come from the germline V gene. The CDR3 sequence is 15 residues long. V was cut by 4 bases and J by 6 bases, with 19 bases left in between. CDR3 amino acids: CASSSQTGRTGEQYF. In DNA form, the CDR3 reads TGTGCCAGCAGTTCCCAGACAGGCCGAACGGGCGAGCAGTACTTC. Variable domain in full (rest from reference TRBV28 and TRBJ2-7): DVKVTQSSRYLVKRTGEKVFLECVQDMDHENMFWYRQDPGLGLRLIYFSYDVKMKEKGDIPEGYSVSREKKERFSLILESASTNQTSMYLCASSSQTGRTGEQYFGPGTRLTVT.

The chain recombines TRBV15 with TRBJ1-4, with D maybe TRBD1 (5 bases). This CDR3 is 16 amino acids long. V lost 0 bases to trimming and J lost 3 bases, with 11 bases between them. Germline CDR1 is LNHNV and CDR2 is YYDKDF (reference sequence). In DNA, the CDR3 is TGTGCCACCAGCAGAGATGGGGCAGCCCCTAATGAAAAACTGTTTTTT. Amino acids: CATSRDGAAPNEKLFF.

The chain uses TRBV9 and TRBJ1-3, with no clear D. The CDR3 has 15 residues. Trimming stripped 5 bases from V and 2 bases from J, with 14 bases between. Germline CDR1 is SGDLS and CDR2 is YYNGEE. CDR3 protein: CASSEDRYAGNTIYF. The CDR3 DNA follows: TGTGCCAGCAGTGAAGACCGTTACGCTGGAAACACCATATATTTT.

V gene TRBV6-5 combines with J gene TRBJ1-2; a weak D match, TRBD1 (5 bases). CDR3 length equals 16 residues. The V end was cut by 2 bases, the J end by 0 bases, with 13 bases between. In germline, CDR1 is MNHEY, CDR2 SVGAGI. Here the CDR3 DNA reads TGTGCCAGCAGTTACCGACCTTGGGGGGCTAACTATGGCTACACCTTC. It codes for CASSYRPWGANYGYTF.

The V and J genes are TRBV3-1 (or the pseudogene TRBV3-2) and TRBJ1-4; 9 nucleotides align to TRBD1. The CDR3 is 15 amino acids. Germline CDR1 and CDR2: LGHDT and YNNKEL (reference sequence). V lost 2 bases and J lost 7; bases outside the gene matches: 5. The CDR3 nucleotides read TGTGCCAGCAGCCAAAGGGACAGGGTGGGTGAAAAACTGTTTTTT. It encodes CASSQRDRVGEKLFF.

The chain uses TRBV30 and TRBJ2-1; TRBD2 matches 13 bases. The CDR3 spans 16 residues. Per germline, CDR1 GTSNPN and CDR2 SVGIG (reference sequence). The junction had 7 bases not matched to a gene; V was cut back by 2 bases and J by 6 bases. The CDR3 loop is CAWSSGTSGTGNEQFF. The CDR3 coding sequence is TGTGCCTGGAGTTCGGGGACTAGCGGGACGGGCAATGAGCAGTTCTTC. The whole variable domain, remainder taken from reference TRBV30 and TRBJ2-1, is SQTIHQWPATLVQPVGSPLSLECTVEGTSNPNLYWYRQAAGRGLQLLFYSVGIGQISSEVPQNLSASRPQDRQFILSSKKLLLSDSGFYLCAWSSGTSGTGNEQFFGPGTRLTVL.

The chain combines TRBV19 with TRBJ2-1; 13 bases line up with TRBD2. Per the germline V gene, CDR1 is LNHDA and CDR2 is SQIVND (reference sequence). The CDR3 totals 17 residues. Trimming at V came to 1 base and at J to 6 bases, leaving 6 bases not matched to a gene. The CDR3 DNA sequence: TGTGCCAGTAGTATAGTTTCAACTAGCGGGGGGGGCAATGAGCAGTTCTTC. This codes for CASSIVSTSGGGNEQFF.

V usage is TRBV5-1 and J usage is TRBJ1-1, with 7 bases matching TRBD1. The CDR3 is made up of 15 amino acids. Germline-derived CDR1 and CDR2 are SGHRS and YFSETQ. Trimming removed 3 bases from V and 4 bases from J; junction bases left unmatched: 9. CDR3 nucleotide sequence: TGCGCCAGCAGCTATGGACAGGCGGGCGGCACTGAAGCTTTCTTT. This codes for CASSYGQAGGTEAFF.

This chain uses TRBV29-1 with TRBJ1-1, with a possible D match to TRBD1 (5 bases). The CDR3 length is 15 residues. Germline V gene data show CDR1 as SQVTM and CDR2 as ANQGSEA. V lost 0 bases to trimming and J lost 1 base, with 12 bases between them. The CDR3 sequence is CSVEDVWGQNTEAFF. CDR3 bases: TGCAGCGTTGAAGATGTCTGGGGCCAGAACACTGAAGCTTTCTTT.

The chain combines TRBV5-1 with TRBJ2-7, with 7 bases that match TRBD1. From germline, CDR1 is SGHRS and CDR2 YFSETQ. The V gene end was trimmed by 4 bases and the J gene end by 2 bases; junction bases not matched to a gene: 9. This CDR3 region has 15 residues. The CDR3 region is CASSLQFGQAYEQYF. CDR3 DNA sequence: TGCGCCAGCAGCCTGCAATTTGGACAGGCCTACGAGCAGTACTTC. Using reference TRBV5-1 and TRBJ2-7 for the parts outside the CDR3, the full variable domain is KAGVTQTPRYLIKTRGQQVTLSCSPISGHRSVSWYQQTPGQGLQFLFEYFSETQRNKGNFPGRFSGRQFSNSRSEMNVSTLELGDSALYLCASSLQFGQAYEQYFGPGTRLTVT.

This clone was picked up one time. V and J are TRBV7-9 and TRBJ1-1, with 8 bases matching TRBD1. The germline CDR1 and CDR2 sequences are SEHNR and FQNEAQ (reference sequence). There are 12 residues in the CDR3. The junction had 0 bases not matched to a gene; V was cut back by 1 base and J by 8 bases. The CDR3 is CASSLGQGEAFF. The CDR3 coding sequence is TGTGCCAGCAGCTTAGGACAGGGGGAAGCTTTCTTT.